The 25 T cell receptor beta chains listed next were all sequenced from one sample in a study of blood T cell repertoires in COVID-19. The table came from immunoSEQ multiplex PCR; TCRdb's copy has only in-frame clones and leaves some out. The sample yields 75,000 to 100,000 clones, 70% to 80% seen once. Material: peripheral blood. These receptors were collected from a man between 65 and 85 years old with acute or convalescent COVID-19.

This clone appeared once. The chain has TRBV15 and TRBJ2-7; no clear D gene. Deletions cut 0 bases from V and 4 bases from J, with 13 bases between. CDR1 LNHNV and CDR2 YYDKDF come from the germline V gene (reference sequence). CDR3 size: 15 residues. This chain's CDR3 is CATSRDTGSLYEQYF. In DNA, the CDR3 is TGTGCCACCAGCAGAGATACCGGGTCTCTTTACGAGCAGTACTTC.

In its sample, this clone was seen once. The rearrangement joins TRBV6-4 to TRBJ2-5, with 10 bases lining up with TRBD2. Germline CDR1 MRHNA, CDR2 SNTAGT. V was pared by 0 bases and J by 3 bases, with 13 bases of the junction left unmatched. The CDR3 covers 19 residues. The CDR3 loop reads CASSDSASGRKRLEETQYF. Here the CDR3 DNA reads TGTGCCAGCAGTGACTCCGCTAGCGGGAGAAAACGGTTGGAAGAGACCCAGTACTTC.

This chain joins TRBV19 and TRBJ1-2, with TRBD1 as a possible D gene (5 bases). V was pared by 3 bases and J by 8 bases, with 19 bases between. The CDR3 extends over 15 amino acids. Germline values: CDR1 LNHDA, CDR2 SQIVND (reference sequence). The CDR3 sequence: CASSMAAYQGGGYTF. Written as DNA, the CDR3 is TGTGCCAGTAGTATGGCAGCCTACCAGGGAGGAGGCTACACCTTC.

This clone was seen repeatedly, ten times or more. The J gene is TRBJ2-2, the V gene TRBV7-2; TRBD2 agrees at 15 bases. This CDR3 region has 17 residues. Germline V gene sequence: CDR1 SGHTA, CDR2 FQGNSA. The J segment lost 8 bases and the V segment lost 5 bases, leaving 9 bases of the junction unmatched. The CDR3 coding sequence is TGTGCCAGCAGCCCGACCGGGACTAGCGGGAGGAGGGGGGAGCTGTTTTTT. Translating gives CASSPTGTSGRRGELFF.

In this sample, this clone turned up once. J is TRBJ2-1 and V is TRBV10-2; TRBD1 aligns across 9 bases. The length of the CDR3 is 15 residues. V lost 6 bases to trimming and J lost 8 bases; unmatched junction nucleotides: 11. The germline V gene has CDR1 WSHSY and CDR2 SAAADI. CDR3: CASRETGQGLYEQFF. CDR3 DNA: TGCGCCAGCAGAGAGACGGGACAGGGTCTCTATGAGCAGTTCTTC.

This clone was detected only a few times. The V and J genes are TRBV15 and TRBJ1-3; 9 positions agree with TRBD1. V gave up 2 bases and J gave up 3 bases; unmatched junction bases: 8. The CDR3 consists of 17 residues. The V gene's germline CDR1 is LNHNV and CDR2 YYDKDF (reference sequence). In DNA form, the CDR3 reads TGTGCCACCAGCAGAATTCCCGGGACAGGGAGTGGAAACACCATATATTTT. Translated, it gives CATSRIPGTGSGNTIYF.

The genes are TRBV5-1 and TRBJ1-2, with TRBD1 identical over 8 bases. V was pared by 4 bases and J by 2 bases, with 7 bases of the junction left unmatched. CDR1 and CDR2 (germline): SGHRS, YFSETQ. The CDR3 contains 15 residues. The CDR3 spells CASSPTWTGNYGYTF. Written as DNA, the CDR3 is TGCGCCAGCAGCCCTACCTGGACAGGGAACTATGGCTACACCTTC.

The chain recombines TRBV9 with TRBJ2-7; D is unresolved. V shed 4 bases and J shed 3 bases, with 8 bases lying between them. Per germline, CDR1 SGDLS and CDR2 YYNGEE. The CDR3 runs to 12 residues. The DNA for the CDR3 is TGTGCCAGCAGCCCCCCCAGCTACGAGCAGTACTTC. It specifies CASSPPSYEQYF.

This clone was counted a few times. The chain joins TRBV7-2 to TRBJ1-4; no clear D gene. This CDR3 has 16 amino acids. Germline V CDR1 and CDR2: SGHTA, FQGNSA. Trimming pared 5 bases from V and 7 bases from J, leaving 20 bases between. In DNA, the CDR3 is TGTGCCAGCAGCCTTAGCCTGTTGGAGGTCGGTGAAAAACTGTTTTTT. Residues: CASSLSLLEVGEKLFF.

This chain uses TRBV28 with TRBJ2-7; unclear D gene. The V end lost 3 bases, the J end lost 6 bases, and 15 bases lay between the germline ends. CDR1 and CDR2 (germline): MDHEN, SYDVKM. CDR3 length equals 14 residues. This CDR3 is CASSLVRLVSEQYF. As DNA, the CDR3 is TGTGCCAGCAGTTTGGTTCGGCTAGTTAGCGAGCAGTACTTC.

V and J are TRBV29-1 and TRBJ2-3; D ambiguous. V gave up 4 bases and J gave up 1 base, with 3 bases separating them. Germline V gene data show CDR1 as SQVTM and CDR2 as ANQGSEA. The CDR3 covers 11 residues. CDR3 residues: CSVAGTDTQYF. In nucleotides, the CDR3 is TGCAGCGTTGCGGGCACAGATACGCAGTATTTT.

This clone was picked up a small number of times. The J gene is TRBJ1-2, the V gene TRBV6-2 or TRBV6-3; TRBD1 matches at 8 bases. In germline, CDR1 is MNHEY, CDR2 SVGEGT. The ends lost 6 bases at V and 3 bases at J; junction bases unmatched: 6. The CDR3 is 14 amino acids. The CDR3 DNA is TGTGCCAGCAGCCGGACAGGGAGAGACTATGGCTACACCTTC. This translates into CASSRTGRDYGYTF.

The rearrangement links TRBV9 to TRBJ2-1; 7 bases match TRBD2. This CDR3 has 17 amino acids. Germline V gene data show CDR1 as SGDLS and CDR2 as YYNGEE. V lost 1 base and J lost 0; bases outside the gene matches: 7. CDR3 bases: TGTGCCAGCAGCGTATACGACGGCGGGAGCTCCTACAATGAGCAGTTCTTC. Translation: CASSVYDGGSSYNEQFF.

V usage is TRBV6-2 or TRBV6-3 and J usage is TRBJ2-7, with D uncertain. The germline V gene has CDR1 MNHEY and CDR2 SVGEGT. CDR3 length equals 11 residues. V lost 2 bases and J 3 bases, leaving 2 bases between the germline ends. CDR3 residues: CASSYLYEQYF. CDR3 nucleotide sequence: TGTGCCAGCAGTTACCTCTACGAGCAGTACTTC.

This chain connects TRBV19 to TRBJ2-7; D not certain. There are 13 residues in the CDR3. V was pared by 0 bases and J by 5 bases, with 8 bases between. Germline V lookup: CDR1 LNHDA, CDR2 SQIVND (reference sequence). This CDR3 reads CASSIEGRNEQYF. In DNA form, the CDR3 reads TGTGCCAGTAGTATAGAGGGCAGAAACGAGCAGTACTTC.

This chain links TRBV7-9 with TRBJ1-5, with D unresolved. Germline V gives CDR1 SEHNR, CDR2 FQNEAQ (reference sequence). Trimming cost V 1 base and J 7 bases, with 11 bases left between them. There are 14 residues in the CDR3. The CDR3 loop reads CASSLDSRGQPQHF. As DNA, the CDR3 is TGTGCCAGCAGCTTAGATTCTCGGGGACAGCCCCAGCATTTT.

The chain joins TRBV6-4 to TRBJ2-3; D may be TRBD1 (6 bases). Between the trimmed V and J ends, which lost 0 bases and 0 bases, there was a span of 10 bases. Looked up from germline, CDR1 is MRHNA and CDR2 is SNTAGT. CDR3 length equals 16 residues. The CDR3 spells CASSDSSQGSTDTQYF. The CDR3 DNA is TGTGCCAGCAGTGACTCGAGCCAGGGGAGCACAGATACGCAGTATTTT.

The rearrangement links TRBV9 to TRBJ2-1; the match to TRBD2 covers 13 bases. The CDR3 length is 15 residues. Germline loops: CDR1 SGDLS, CDR2 YYNGEE. The junction had 7 bases not matched to a gene; V was cut back by 4 bases and J by 9 bases. CDR3 DNA sequence: TGTGCCAGCAGCCCCCGACTAGCGGGAGGCTCTGAGCAGTTCTTC. This gives the protein CASSPRLAGGSEQFF.

V gene TRBV28 combines with J gene TRBJ1-5, with 9 positions matching TRBD1. Germline CDR1 reads MDHEN; CDR2 reads SYDVKM. V shed 5 bases, J shed 4 bases, and the junction held 15 bases outside the gene matches. The CDR3 consists of 18 residues. The CDR3 bases are TGTGCCAGCAGTCCACAACCGGGACAGGGACGGCTAAATCAGCCCCAGCATTTT. This encodes CASSPQPGQGRLNQPQHF.

This clone was counted only a few times. The gene calls are TRBV2 and TRBJ2-7, with a weak D call TRBD2 (5 bases). Germline lookup yields CDR1 SNHLY and CDR2 FYNNEI. This CDR3 comprises 12 residues. V gave up 10 bases and J gave up 0 bases, with 10 bases separating them. Here the CDR3 reads CAIRDYSYEQYF. The DNA for the CDR3 is TGTGCCATCAGAGACTACTCCTACGAGCAGTACTTC. The complete variable domain, with remaining parts taken from reference TRBV2 and TRBJ2-7, reads EPEVTQTPSHQVTQMGQEVILRCVPISNHLYFYWYRQILGQKVEFLVSFYNNEISEKSEIFDDQFSVERPDGSNFTLKIRSTKLEDSAMYFCAIRDYSYEQYFGPGTRLTVT.

This clone has only one observation. J is TRBJ2-7 and V is TRBV7-2; TRBD1 matches 11 bases. This CDR3 has 14 residues. V was clipped by 6 bases and J by 5 bases; unmatched bases: 6. CDR1 and CDR2 (germline): SGHTA, FQGNSA. The DNA for the CDR3 is TGTGCCAGCAGTTATCGGACAGGGGGCAACGAGCAGTACTTC. It translates to CASSYRTGGNEQYF.

This clone has more than one count but fewer than ten. This chain connects TRBV5-4 to TRBJ2-5; 9 nucleotides align to TRBD2. V shed 5 bases, J shed 3 bases, and the junction held 11 bases outside the gene matches. The CDR3 has 16 amino acids. Germline V gene lookup returns CDR1 SGHNT and CDR2 YYREEE (reference sequence). CDR3 amino acids: CASRPSSGRKEETQYF. CDR3 DNA: TGTGCCAGCAGACCCAGTAGCGGGAGAAAAGAAGAGACCCAGTACTTC.

V usage is TRBV7-2 and J usage is TRBJ2-7; 9 bases are a match to TRBD2. V gave up 8 bases and J gave up 5 bases; unmatched junction bases: 13. Per the germline V gene, CDR1 is SGHTA and CDR2 is FQGNSA. CDR3 length equals 15 residues. CDR3 DNA sequence: TGTGCCAGCCGACTCTGGGGTAGCGGGAGCAACGAGCAGTACTTC. Translation: CASRLWGSGSNEQYF.

J is TRBJ2-1 and V is TRBV5-1; TRBD1 is a possible D gene (6 bases). Germline lookup yields CDR1 SGHRS and CDR2 YFSETQ. The V end was cut by 4 bases, the J end by 8 bases, with 16 bases between. The CDR3 extends over 14 amino acids. The CDR3 DNA follows: TGCGCCAGCAGCGTGACAGGTGTAGGAGATGAGCAGTTCTTC. Its translation is CASSVTGVGDEQFF.

The table lists this clone with a count of one. The DNA of the CDR3 is TGTGCCAGCAGCCCCGAGGCGGGGAGCTCCTACAATGAGCAGTTCTTC. Translating gives CASSPEAGSSYNEQFF. This chain joins TRBV13 and TRBJ2-1; tentative D call: TRBD2 (6 bases). CDR1 and CDR2 (germline): PRHDT, FYEKMQ (reference sequence). This CDR3 contains 16 residues. The V and J ends lost 5 bases and 0 bases respectively, with 14 bases between them. Full variable domain (remainder filled in from reference TRBV13 and TRBJ2-1): AAGVIQSPRHLIKEKRETATLKCYPIPRHDTVYWYQQGPGQDPQFLISFYEKMQSDKGSIPDRFSAQQFSDYHSELNMSSLELGDSALYFCASSPEAGSSYNEQFFGPGTRLTVL.